This T cell receptor (beta chain) comes out of a study of shared clonotypes between healthy human individuals. Study findings and constraints: Generation probabilities were higher for clonotypes shared across all four sorted-subset donors than for unshared ones.

Investigators divided CD4+ cells into CD45RA+ naive and CD45RA-negative memory subsets. The V and J ends lost 2 bases and 0 bases respectively, with 7 bases between them. CDR1 SGDLS and CDR2 YYNGEE come from the germline V gene. The CDR3 has 14 amino acids. The protocol was immunoSEQ multiplex PCR, while the TCRdb copy is restricted to in-frame clones and leaves out a portion. The sample lists fewer than 2.5 million clones, over 85% occurring once. Note on this clone: Its antigen is as yet unknown. This CDR3 is also generated by other DNA sequences in the sample.

Input material: naive CD4+ T cells from PBMCs. Subset reported: CD45RA+ positively selected. This sequence originates from a young man in good health. Some clones in this sample may be carry-over from other donors' samples. The chain combines TRBV9 with TRBJ2-3; D remains unclear. This CDR3 reads CASSVRPSTDTQYF. The DNA of the CDR3 is TGTGCCAGCAGCGTTCGGCCTAGCACAGATACGCAGTATTTT.